This TCR beta chain was documented in a study of blood T cell repertoires in COVID-19. Across the whole study: Samples of COVID-19 (acute and convalescent) were obtained from the United States, Italy and Spain.

Clinical histories supplied by participants themselves formed the basis of cohort assignment. In Cohort 3, a recovered donor had either two negative PCRs, clearance, or symptom resolution. V gave up 3 bases and J gave up 4 bases; unmatched junction bases: 4. From germline, CDR1 is SGHRS and CDR2 YFSETQ. CDR3 length equals 14 residues. Per the original data handling: Nucleated cell number was recorded as an estimate derived from reference gene primer amplification. Assay used: immunoSEQ multiplex PCR; TCRdb lists only in-frame clones, some missing. The DNA gave D and trimming, while V, J and clone size come from that table. The sample lists a few hundred thousand clones; roughly 80% were seen once. Concerning this clone itself: Other DNA sequences in the sample encode the same CDR3.

This clonotype was obtained from a woman aged 45 to 65 who had recovered from COVID-19. The V call is TRBV5-1, the J call TRBJ2-7; 10 bases are shared with TRBD1. Sequencing was done on a sample of PBMCs or T cells enriched from blood (not recorded which). CDR3 nucleotides: TGCGCCAGCAGCTCCTCGGGACAGGGGTACGAGCAGTACTTC. The encoded protein is CASSSSGQGYEQYF.